Following are 9 T cell receptor beta chains from one sample sequenced in a study of blood T cell repertoires in COVID-19. TCRdb keeps only in-frame clones here, not all; method: immunoSEQ multiplex PCR. The sample consists of about 480,000 clones, approximately 90% of them appearing once. The sequencing sample was made of PBMCs or T cells enriched from blood (not recorded which). The origin of the receptors is a woman younger than 35 with acute COVID-19.

The chain combines TRBV10-1 with TRBJ1-1, with 7 bases that match TRBD1. Trimming cost V 5 bases and J 10 bases; bases outside gene matches: 10. This CDR3 region has 13 residues. Germline CDR1 reads WNHNN; CDR2 reads SYGVQD (reference sequence). In DNA, the CDR3 is TGCGCCAGCAGTTCGGGACAGCCAAGTTCAGCTTTCTTT. It codes for CASSSGQPSSAFF.

V and J are TRBV12-3 or TRBV12-4 and TRBJ2-1; D is undetermined. Deletions cut 3 bases from V and 7 bases from J, with 7 bases between. CDR3 length: 12 residues. The CDR3 DNA reads as TGTGCCAGCAGTTTTATACTGAATGAGCAGTTCTTC. Amino acids: CASSFILNEQFF.

The CDR3 coding sequence is TGTGCCAGCAGTGAAGTCGGCAGGGGGGACACAGATACGCAGTATTTT. Its protein is CASSEVGRGDTDTQYF. V and J are TRBV2 and TRBJ2-3; the D gene is possibly TRBD1 (7 bases). The CDR3 covers 16 residues. V lost 1 base to trimming and J lost 2 bases, with 13 bases between them. CDR1 and CDR2 (germline): SNHLY, FYNNEI. The full variable domain, with the rest looked up from reference TRBV2 and TRBJ2-3, is EPEVTQTPSHQVTQMGQEVILRCVPISNHLYFYWYRQILGQKVEFLVSFYNNEISEKSEIFDDQFSVERPDGSNFTLKIRSTKLEDSAMYFCASSEVGRGDTDTQYFGPGTRLTVL.

This clone showed up just a few times. This chain joins TRBV28 and TRBJ2-4, with 10 bases identical to TRBD2. The CDR3 totals 15 residues. Trimming cost V 3 bases and J 4 bases; bases outside gene matches: 3. Germline-derived CDR1 and CDR2 are MDHEN and SYDVKM. The CDR3 nucleotides read TGTGCCAGCAGTTTCCTAGCGGGAGATAAAAACATTCAGTACTTC. Amino acid sequence: CASSFLAGDKNIQYF.

The CDR3 here is CASQTGTGHEQYF. CDR3 nucleotide sequence: TGTGCCAGCCAGACCGGGACAGGGCACGAGCAGTACTTC. This chain connects TRBV27 to TRBJ2-7; 9 nucleotides line up with TRBD1. Germline trimming cut 8 bases from V and 5 bases from J; bases unmatched to any gene: 7. This CDR3 has 13 residues. Per the germline V gene, CDR1 is MNHEY and CDR2 is SMNVEV (reference sequence).

This chain joins TRBV6-5 and TRBJ1-2, with D perhaps TRBD1 (6 bases). CDR1 is MNHEY and CDR2 is SVGAGI in the germline V gene. The CDR3 covers 13 residues. V was shortened by 6 bases and J by 4 bases, with 12 bases between the two germline ends. The CDR3 here is CASRVGTPYGYTF. DNA for the CDR3: TGTGCCAGCAGAGTCGGGACACCCTATGGCTACACCTTC.

The V gene is TRBV24-1, the J gene TRBJ1-2; 9 bases match TRBD1. Per germline, CDR1 KGHDR and CDR2 SFDVKD. This CDR3 has 13 residues. Trimming took 9 bases from V and 4 from J; bases not matched to a gene: 5. The CDR3 coding sequence is TGTGCCACCGGGGGACAGGGTGGCTATGGCTACACCTTC. It codes for CATGGQGGYGYTF.

At least ten counts were recorded for this clone. The chain combines TRBV14 with TRBJ1-1, with 8 positions matching TRBD1. The length of the CDR3 is 15 residues. Trimming took 5 bases from V and 0 from J; bases not matched to a gene: 5. In germline, CDR1 is SGHDN, CDR2 FVKESK. The DNA for the CDR3 is TGTGCCAGCAGCACCCGACAGGGGCTGAACACTGAAGCTTTCTTT. Protein sequence: CASSTRQGLNTEAFF.

The J gene is TRBJ1-4, the V gene TRBV6-5, with D hard to call. V lost 6 bases to trimming and J lost 4 bases, with 6 bases between them. The CDR3 sequence is 12 residues long. CDR1 is MNHEY, CDR2 SVGAGI, per germline. For the CDR3, the DNA is TGTGCCAGCAGGACACATAATGAAAAACTGTTTTTT. Translating it yields CASRTHNEKLFF.